The 18 T cell receptor beta chains presented below share a single source sample, sequenced in a study of T cell changes during pregnancy in multiple sclerosis. Using immunoSEQ multiplex PCR, the repertoire was profiled, and TCRdb retains in-frame clones only, with some absent. The sample lists around 120,000 clones, just over 90% occurring once. The source material was peripheral blood, sampled after pregnancy. These receptors were collected from a female donor with multiple sclerosis, enrolled in a pregnancy study.

This clone has only one observation. The V gene is TRBV30, the J gene TRBJ1-3; no clear D gene. The V end lost 0 bases, the J end lost 4 bases, and 16 bases lay between the germline ends. From germline, CDR1 is GTSNPN and CDR2 SVGIG (reference sequence). The CDR3 covers 16 residues. CDR3 amino acids: CAWSVRESLAGNTIYF. The CDR3 DNA reads as TGTGCCTGGAGTGTCCGGGAGTCTCTGGCGGGAAACACCATATATTTT.

This rearrangement joins TRBV6-4 to TRBJ2-3; TRBD2 aligns across 8 bases. There are 13 residues in the CDR3. V gave up 6 bases and J gave up 3 bases; unmatched junction bases: 2. From germline, CDR1 is MRHNA and CDR2 SNTAGT. CDR3 bases: TGTGCCAGCAGCAGCGGGGGAACAGATACGCAGTATTTT. Protein: CASSSGGTDTQYF.

The chain recombines TRBV4-1 with TRBJ2-3; 8 bases align to TRBD1. V trimming: 0 bases; J trimming: 3 bases; junction bases outside the gene matches: 5. This CDR3 has 16 residues. Germline CDR1 MGHRA, CDR2 YSYEKL. The CDR3 loop is CASSQDYTGGTDTQYF. CDR3 DNA sequence: TGCGCCAGCAGCCAAGATTACACAGGGGGGACAGATACGCAGTATTTT.

The chain couples TRBV5-1 to TRBJ2-7; D is perhaps TRBD2 (5 bases). The V and J ends lost 4 bases and 5 bases respectively, with 13 bases between them. Germline V gives CDR1 SGHRS, CDR2 YFSETQ. This CDR3 spans 13 amino acids. CDR3 coding DNA: TGCGCCAGCAGCGAATCCGGGATCCACGAGCAGTACTTC. Encoded protein: CASSESGIHEQYF.

The V gene is TRBV29-1, the J gene TRBJ2-1, with a possible D match to TRBD2 (6 bases). Germline V gives CDR1 SQVTM, CDR2 ANQGSEA. The V end was cut by 4 bases, the J end by 4 bases, with 26 bases between. The CDR3 totals 18 residues. The CDR3 is CSVVIPVTTGGAYNEQFF. The CDR3 region has the DNA TGCAGCGTTGTAATCCCCGTAACGACTGGAGGGGCTTACAATGAGCAGTTCTTC.

The chain carries TRBV6-1 and TRBJ2-5; unclear D gene. The CDR3 has 11 residues. The V end lost 7 bases, the J end lost 8 bases, and 11 bases lay between the germline ends. Germline CDR1 and CDR2: MNHNS and SASEGT. CDR3 in DNA: TGTGCCAGCATTGAGGCTGTTACCCAGTACTTC. As protein: CASIEAVTQYF.

The chain has TRBV19 and TRBJ2-7, with 8 bases aligning to TRBD1. The CDR3 is made up of 12 amino acids. Germline V gene sequence: CDR1 LNHDA, CDR2 SQIVND (reference sequence). Germline trimming cut 10 bases from V and 0 bases from J; bases unmatched to any gene: 2. The CDR3 reads CATGTGSYEQYF. The CDR3 nucleotides read TGTGCCACGGGGACAGGCTCCTACGAGCAGTACTTC.

The rearrangement joins TRBV4-1 to TRBJ2-7; D ambiguous. Deletions cut 1 base from V and 2 bases from J, with 6 bases between. The CDR3 consists of 13 residues. The germline V gene encodes CDR1 MGHRA and CDR2 YSYEKL. CDR3 amino acids: CASSQGLAYEQYF. The CDR3 bases are TGCGCCAGCAGCCAAGGGCTAGCCTACGAGCAGTACTTC.

The chain employs TRBV5-1 and TRBJ2-5, with 8 bases lining up with TRBD1. This CDR3 has 15 residues. With 2 bases clipped from V and 4 bases from J, the junction kept 7 bases outside the gene matches. Germline V gene data show CDR1 as SGHRS and CDR2 as YFSETQ. The CDR3 coding sequence is TGCGCCAGCAGCTTTCAGGGGGCGACGGGAGAGACCCAGTACTTC. It yields the protein CASSFQGATGETQYF.

This chain connects TRBV9 to TRBJ2-3; D call uncertain. V lost 0 bases and J lost 4, with 12 bases in between. The CDR3 has 15 amino acids. Germline CDR1 reads SGDLS; CDR2 reads YYNGEE. The CDR3 nucleotides read TGTGCCAGCAGCGTAGGGAGTTCCCTCCCAGATACGCAGTATTTT. Translating gives CASSVGSSLPDTQYF. The full variable domain, in which reference TRBV9 and TRBJ2-3 provide the parts outside the CDR3, is DSGVTQTPKHLITATGQRVTLRCSPRSGDLSVYWYQQSLDQGLQFLIQYYNGEERAKGNILERFSAQQFPDLHSELNLSSLELGDSALYFCASSVGSSLPDTQYFGPGTRLTVL.

The rearrangement joins TRBV15 to TRBJ1-1; the D gene is possibly TRBD1 (5 bases). The germline V and J ends were trimmed by 5 bases and 5 bases, with 15 bases remaining between them. The CDR3 contains 14 residues. Per germline, CDR1 LNHNV and CDR2 YYDKDF (reference sequence). The CDR3 DNA is TGTGCCACCAGCCGTGGGGGGGGGAGAACTGAAGCTTTCTTT. Amino acids: CATSRGGGRTEAFF.

This clone appeared a single time. The chain combines TRBV6-1 with TRBJ1-2, with TRBD1 matching 7 bases. This CDR3 region has 13 residues. Germline values: CDR1 MNHNS, CDR2 SASEGT. Unmatched junction bases numbered 6, after V lost 3 bases and J lost 8 bases. This CDR3 is CASSDLTGRGYTF. For the CDR3, the DNA is TGTGCCAGCAGTGACTTGACAGGGAGGGGCTACACCTTC.

The CDR3 region is CASSKAQGGPYNSPLHF. For the CDR3, the DNA is TGTGCCAGCAGTAAAGCCCAGGGAGGCCCCTATAATTCACCCCTCCACTTT. The chain has TRBV9 and TRBJ1-6; D might be TRBD1 (5 bases). Germline V CDR1 and CDR2: SGDLS, YYNGEE. The V end lost 5 bases, the J end lost 2 bases, and 17 bases lay between the germline ends. The CDR3 consists of 17 residues.

CDR3 sequence: CASSSMGPSSYNEQFF. CDR3 coding DNA: TGCGCCAGCAGCTCCATGGGGCCAAGCTCCTACAATGAGCAGTTCTTC. V is TRBV5-1 and J is TRBJ2-1; D possibly corresponds to TRBD1 (5 bases). The V end was cut by 3 bases, the J end by 0 bases, with 13 bases between. CDR1 and CDR2 from the germline V gene are SGHRS and YFSETQ. CDR3 size: 16 residues. The full variable domain, rest sourced from reference TRBV5-1 and TRBJ2-1, is KAGVTQTPRYLIKTRGQQVTLSCSPISGHRSVSWYQQTPGQGLQFLFEYFSETQRNKGNFPGRFSGRQFSNSRSEMNVSTLELGDSALYLCASSSMGPSSYNEQFFGPGTRLTVL.

The chain uses TRBV6-4 and TRBJ1-5; tentatively, D is TRBD1 (6 bases). The V gene lost 6 bases and the J gene lost 9 bases, with 15 bases spanning the gap. CDR1 MRHNA and CDR2 SNTAGT come from the germline V gene. The CDR3 is 13 residues long. CDR3 nucleotides: TGTGCCAGCAGCCTACAGGGTTCAGGGCCCCAGCATTTT. Protein sequence: CASSLQGSGPQHF.

The chain carries TRBV11-2 and TRBJ2-7; a possible D gene is TRBD1 (5 bases). Per germline, CDR1 SGHAT and CDR2 FQNNGV. V was cut by 3 bases and J by 3 bases, with 9 bases left in between. The CDR3 contains 13 residues. CDR3 sequence: CASSLYQGYEQYF. The CDR3 region has the DNA TGTGCCAGCAGCTTGTATCAGGGCTACGAGCAGTACTTC.

V and J are TRBV10-3 and TRBJ1-4, with D possibly matching TRBD1 (5 bases). This CDR3 has 14 amino acids. Germline loops: CDR1 ENHRY, CDR2 SYGVKD. V was trimmed by 4 bases and J by 7 bases, leaving 13 bases between them. CDR3 DNA: TGTGCCATCAGTGCAACGGGGGGAGGTGAAAAACTGTTTTTT. Its protein is CAISATGGGEKLFF.

This chain uses TRBV12-5 with TRBJ2-3, with D perhaps matching TRBD2 (5 bases). Trimming shortened V by 5 bases and J by 3 bases, and 18 bases separated the two germline ends. This CDR3 has 16 amino acids. CDR1 LGHNT and CDR2 FRNRAP come from the germline V gene. The DNA of the CDR3 is TGTGCTAGTGGTCCTACTAGGGTCCAAGGAACAGATACGCAGTATTTT. Its translation: CASGPTRVQGTDTQYF.